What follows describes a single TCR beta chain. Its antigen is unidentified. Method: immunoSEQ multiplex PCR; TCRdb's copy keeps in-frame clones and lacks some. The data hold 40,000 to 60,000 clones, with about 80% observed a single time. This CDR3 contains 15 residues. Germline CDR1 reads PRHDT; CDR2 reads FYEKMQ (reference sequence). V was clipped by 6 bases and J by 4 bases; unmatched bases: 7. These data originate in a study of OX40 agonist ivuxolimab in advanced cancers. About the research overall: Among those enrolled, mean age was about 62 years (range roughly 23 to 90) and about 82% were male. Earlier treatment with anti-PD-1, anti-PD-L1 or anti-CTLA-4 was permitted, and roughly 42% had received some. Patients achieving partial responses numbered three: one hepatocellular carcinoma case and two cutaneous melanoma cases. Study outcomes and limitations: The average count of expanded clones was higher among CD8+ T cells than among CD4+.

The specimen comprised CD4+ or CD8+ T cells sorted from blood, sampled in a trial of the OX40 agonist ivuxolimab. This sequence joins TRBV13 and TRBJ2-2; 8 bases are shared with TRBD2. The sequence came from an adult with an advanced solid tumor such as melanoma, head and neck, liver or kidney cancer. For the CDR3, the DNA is TGTGCCAGCAGACGGGCGGGGGGCGGCACCGGGGAGCTGTTTTTT. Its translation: CASRRAGGGTGELFF.